The 23 T cell receptor beta chains below come from one sample, sequenced in a study of blood T cell repertoires in COVID-19 (dated by TCRdb to 2020 to 2022). The protocol used for the library was the immunoSEQ multiplex PCR assay. TCRdb provides this immuneACCESS table in a form limited to in-frame rearrangements. Some clones are lacking; in checked studies, under half of them reflect an unresolved V gene, and why the rest are absent is not known. The sample profile shows around 160,000 clones; over 80% of them were found once. The ten largest clones add up to over 10% of the sample. Material: PBMCs or T cells enriched from blood (not recorded which). The receptors stem from a woman in her sixties or seventies who had recovered from COVID-19.

This clone was recorded only once. The chain uses TRBV6-5 and TRBJ1-2; no definite D call. Germline lookup yields CDR1 MNHEY and CDR2 SVGAGI. V was clipped by 8 bases and J by 0 bases, with 10 bases between them. CDR3 size: 13 residues. The CDR3 here is CASRRETNYGYTF. CDR3 sequence (DNA): TGTGCCAGCCGCCGTGAGACTAACTATGGCTACACCTTC.

The CDR3 protein is CASSLDSQETQYF. CDR3 in DNA: TGTGCCAGCAGCTTGGACAGCCAAGAGACCCAGTACTTC. The chain uses TRBV5-6 and TRBJ2-5; D is unresolved. Germline assignment: CDR1 SGHDT and CDR2 YYEEEE. The CDR3 runs 13 residues. The V gene lost 0 bases and the J gene lost 1 base, with 4 bases spanning the gap.

V is TRBV27 and J is TRBJ1-5; 7 nucleotides align to TRBD1. The germline V gene encodes CDR1 MNHEY and CDR2 SMNVEV (reference sequence). Trimming removed 2 bases from V and 7 bases from J; junction bases left unmatched: 8. CDR3 size: 15 residues. The CDR3: CASSLNRGAGQPQHF. The DNA of the CDR3 is TGTGCCAGCAGTTTAAACAGGGGAGCAGGGCAGCCCCAGCATTTT.

In its sample, this clone was seen a few times. V is TRBV4-2 and J is TRBJ2-3, with 7 bases aligning to TRBD2. Looked up from germline, CDR1 is LGHNA and CDR2 is YNFKEQ. Trimming cost V 4 bases and J 5 bases; bases outside gene matches: 3. The length of the CDR3 is 13 residues. The CDR3 sequence is CASSPSGGDTQYF. Here the CDR3 DNA reads TGTGCCAGCAGCCCATCGGGGGGAGATACGCAGTATTTT.

CDR3 loop: CASSEAGQGNTEAFF. The CDR3 region has the DNA TGTGCCAGCAGTGAAGCGGGACAGGGGAACACTGAAGCTTTCTTT. V usage is TRBV25-1 and J usage is TRBJ1-1, with 9 bases identical to TRBD1. Germline V gene data show CDR1 as MGHDK and CDR2 as SYGVNS. The CDR3 runs to 15 residues. V shed 2 bases, J shed 1 base, and the junction held 2 bases outside the gene matches.

CDR3 region: CASSPQAISNQPQHF. The DNA for the CDR3 is TGTGCCAGCTCACCTCAGGCCATCAGCAATCAGCCCCAGCATTTT. V gene TRBV18 combines with J gene TRBJ1-5; D ambiguous. Germline V gene data show CDR1 as KGHSH and CDR2 as LQKENI. There are 15 residues in the CDR3. The ends were cut back, 3 bases at V and 1 base at J, with 10 bases in the middle. The full variable domain, with the rest looked up from reference TRBV18 and TRBJ1-5, is NAGVMQNPRHLVRRRGQEARLRCSPMKGHSHVYWYRQLPEEGLKFMVYLQKENIIDESGMPKERFSAEFPKEGPSILRIQQVVRGDSAAYFCASSPQAISNQPQHFGDGTRLSIL.

The rearrangement links TRBV29-1 to TRBJ2-7; 7 nucleotides match TRBD1. The CDR3 is 13 residues long. Germline lookup yields CDR1 SQVTM and CDR2 ANQGSEA. With V trimmed by 7 bases and J by 6 bases, 12 bases remained unmatched. The DNA of the CDR3 is TGCAGCGCGGAACGACAGGGTCGAGGCGAGCAGTACTTC. Its translation is CSAERQGRGEQYF.

This clone was detected only a few times. The chain recombines TRBV29-1 with TRBJ1-1; TRBD1 agrees at 7 bases. The CDR3 sequence is 11 residues long. The V gene's germline CDR1 is SQVTM and CDR2 ANQGSEA. CDR3 sequence: CSITGESEAFF. The CDR3 nucleotides read TGCAGTATTACAGGGGAGTCTGAAGCTTTCTTT.

This chain connects TRBV29-1 to TRBJ1-1; no reliable D call. The CDR3 is made up of 12 amino acids. V lost 6 bases, J lost 8 bases, and 16 bases lay in between. The germline gives CDR1 SQVTM, CDR2 ANQGSEA. CDR3 sequence (DNA): TGCAGCGTAGGATCTGGTGGCAGGGAAGCTTTCTTT. Its translation is CSVGSGGREAFF.

This clone turned up a few times. The V gene is TRBV2, the J gene TRBJ1-5, with D uncertain. Germline V gives CDR1 SNHLY, CDR2 FYNNEI. The V end was cut by 6 bases, the J end by 2 bases, with 11 bases between. This CDR3 spans 14 amino acids. The CDR3 loop is CASSTKAGNQPQHF. CDR3 nucleotide sequence: TGTGCCAGCAGCACAAAGGCGGGCAATCAGCCCCAGCATTTT.

The gene calls are TRBV13 and TRBJ1-2, with D perhaps TRBD1 (6 bases). The CDR3 contains 16 residues. Germline-derived CDR1 and CDR2 are PRHDT and FYEKMQ (reference sequence). V lost 5 bases and J 8 bases, leaving 24 bases between the germline ends. This CDR3 reads CASSRFVTGGRRGYTF. The CDR3 nucleotides read TGTGCCAGCAGCCGTTTCGTGACGGGGGGGCGAAGGGGCTACACCTTC. Together with reference TRBV13 and TRBJ1-2, the CDR3 gives the full variable domain: AAGVIQSPRHLIKEKRETATLKCYPIPRHDTVYWYQQGPGQDPQFLISFYEKMQSDKGSIPDRFSAQQFSDYHSELNMSSLELGDSALYFCASSRFVTGGRRGYTFGSGTRLTVV.

This chain uses TRBV7-9 with TRBJ2-3, with D maybe TRBD1 (6 bases). Germline CDR1 is SEHNR and CDR2 is FQNEAQ (reference sequence). The CDR3 contains 15 residues. The V gene lost 0 bases and the J gene lost 5 bases, with 12 bases spanning the gap. DNA for the CDR3: TGTGCCAGCAGCTTAGCGGGGGCGGTGGTAGATACGCAGTATTTT. It specifies CASSLAGAVVDTQYF.

The V and J genes are TRBV2 and TRBJ2-2; TRBD1 matches 8 bases. This CDR3 has 15 residues. Germline CDR1 and CDR2: SNHLY and FYNNEI. With 6 bases clipped from V and 0 bases from J, the junction kept 3 bases outside the gene matches. Here the CDR3 DNA reads TGTGCCAGCAGAGGACAGGGTGCGAACACCGGGGAGCTGTTTTTT. Translating gives CASRGQGANTGELFF.

The chain has TRBV30 and TRBJ2-7, with D maybe TRBD2 (5 bases). Germline V gene data show CDR1 as GTSNPN and CDR2 as SVGIG (reference sequence). Trimming left V 2 bases short and J 1 base short, with 18 bases between. The CDR3 is 16 residues long. CDR3 sequence (DNA): TGTGCCTGGAGTCTCAAGCTGGGAACGGGGTCCTACGAGCAGTACTTC. Translated: CAWSLKLGTGSYEQYF.

This chain uses TRBV25-1 with TRBJ1-4; tentative D call: TRBD1 (5 bases). The V gene's germline CDR1 is MGHDK and CDR2 SYGVNS. Trimming took 5 bases from V and 8 from J, leaving 18 bases between them. This CDR3 contains 15 residues. CDR3 loop: CASSRGGGAEEKLFF. The DNA of the CDR3 is TGTGCCAGCAGTCGGGGCGGGGGTGCGGAGGAAAAACTGTTTTTT.

This clone was seen only a few times. The CDR3 DNA is TGTGCCAGCAGCTTGGGAGTCCAAAACACCATATATTTT. Its translation is CASSLGVQNTIYF. The gene calls are TRBV11-2 and TRBJ1-3; D remains unclear. Looked up from germline, CDR1 is SGHAT and CDR2 is FQNNGV. V dropped 3 bases and J dropped 6 bases, with 9 bases sitting between them. The CDR3 is 13 amino acids.

The V call is TRBV4-1, the J call TRBJ1-3, with D perhaps matching TRBD1 (5 bases). V lost 0 bases and J lost 0, with 15 bases in between. Germline assignment: CDR1 MGHRA and CDR2 YSYEKL. The CDR3 covers 18 residues. CDR3 nucleotide sequence: TGCGCCAGCAGCCAAGACCAGGTGACAGCCTACTCTGGAAACACCATATATTTT. It translates to CASSQDQVTAYSGNTIYF.

This chain connects TRBV27 to TRBJ2-5, with TRBD2 identical over 11 bases. The CDR3 loop spans 15 amino acids. Germline V gene data show CDR1 as MNHEY and CDR2 as SMNVEV (reference sequence). With V trimmed by 9 bases and J by 6 bases, 12 bases remained unmatched. DNA of the CDR3: TGTGCCAGTTCTGGGGCGGGACTAGCGGCACAGACCCAGTACTTC. Its protein product is CASSGAGLAAQTQYF.

In its sample, this clone was seen a few times. The V and J genes are TRBV5-1 and TRBJ2-2; 9 positions match TRBD2. This CDR3 comprises 14 residues. After removal of 2 bases from V and 7 bases from J, the junction contained 3 bases not matched to a gene. The germline CDR1 and CDR2 sequences are SGHRS and YFSETQ. CDR3 nucleotide sequence: TGCGCCAGCAGCTTCGGGACTAGCTTCGGGGAGCTGTTTTTT. Encoded protein: CASSFGTSFGELFF.

The chain has TRBV27 and TRBJ2-7, with 9 positions matching TRBD1. J was trimmed by 6 bases and V by 6 bases; bases with no gene match: 6. The germline CDR1 and CDR2 sequences are MNHEY and SMNVEV (reference sequence). The CDR3 sequence is 13 residues long. The chain's CDR3 is CASSPGQGGEQYF. Written as DNA, the CDR3 is TGTGCCAGCAGCCCGGGACAGGGTGGCGAGCAGTACTTC.

This sequence joins TRBV30 and TRBJ2-2; 8 bases fit TRBD1. This CDR3 is built from 15 residues. V was pared by 3 bases and J by 4 bases, with 7 bases of the junction left unmatched. Germline CDR1 reads GTSNPN; CDR2 reads SVGIG (reference sequence). The chain's CDR3 is CAWRTQGAGTGELFF. DNA for the CDR3: TGTGCCTGGAGGACTCAGGGGGCAGGCACCGGGGAGCTGTTTTTT.

V and J are TRBV2 and TRBJ1-5, with a possible D match to TRBD1 (5 bases). Trimming removed 4 bases from V and 5 bases from J, with 12 bases in between. The CDR3 length is 14 residues. Germline lookup yields CDR1 SNHLY and CDR2 FYNNEI. CDR3: CASSVQGFDQPQHF. CDR3 sequence (DNA): TGTGCCAGCAGTGTGCAGGGCTTCGATCAGCCCCAGCATTTT.

The sample holds a few counts of this clone. This chain links TRBV5-1 with TRBJ2-1, with a tentative D call TRBD1 (5 bases). Trimming pared 4 bases from V and 0 bases from J, leaving 11 bases between. The germline CDR1 and CDR2 sequences are SGHRS and YFSETQ. The CDR3 totals 15 residues. CDR3 nucleotides: TGCGCCAGCAGCAAGGACACGAGCTCCTACAATGAGCAGTTCTTC. Its translation is CASSKDTSSYNEQFF. The full variable domain, rest sourced from reference TRBV5-1 and TRBJ2-1, is KAGVTQTPRYLIKTRGQQVTLSCSPISGHRSVSWYQQTPGQGLQFLFEYFSETQRNKGNFPGRFSGRQFSNSRSEMNVSTLELGDSALYLCASSKDTSSYNEQFFGPGTRLTVL.